Shown below are 18 T cell receptor beta chains from a single sample sequenced in a study of T-cell reconstitution after alpha-beta-depleted transplantation in children. Preparation of the TCRbeta library involved a method that used unique molecular identifiers. From the PCR reads, TCRdb called clonotypes with MiXCR, one entry per CDR3 protein. The sample consists of about 980,000 distinct CDR3 sequences, less than 30% of them appearing once. Sequencing used PBMCs, mostly from graft donor cells, obtained 360 days after TCRalphabeta/CD19-depleted stem cell transplant. The receptors shown here come from a boy under two years old who had a stem cell transplant for SCID, so the T cells may come from the graft donor.

V usage is TRBV4-1 and J usage is TRBJ1-2; D is uncertain. This CDR3 has 14 residues. Deletions cut 2 bases from V and 3 bases from J, with 10 bases between. The germline V gene has CDR1 MGHRA and CDR2 YSYEKL. CDR3 loop: CASSQRYFHYGYTF. CDR3 nucleotide sequence: TGCGCCAGCAGCCAACGGTATTTTCACTATGGCTACACCTTC.

This sequence joins TRBV20-1 and TRBJ1-6, with D possibly TRBD1 on 6 matching bases. Germline CDR1 DFQATT, CDR2 SNEGSKA (reference sequence). The V and J ends lost 0 bases and 0 bases respectively, with 9 bases between them. This CDR3 comprises 16 residues. CDR3 sequence reads: CSARDGQSSYNSPLHF. CDR3 nucleotide sequence: TGCAGTGCTAGAGATGGACAGAGCTCCTATAATTCACCCCTCCACTTT.

The chain employs TRBV6-5 and TRBJ2-3; perhaps TRBD2 as D (6 bases). Germline V gene sequence: CDR1 MNHEY, CDR2 SVGAGI. There are 15 residues in the CDR3. V dropped 2 bases and J dropped 2 bases, with 11 bases sitting between them. CDR3 DNA sequence: TGTGCCAGCAGTTACGAGGCGGGACTCACAGATACGCAGTATTTT. It yields the protein CASSYEAGLTDTQYF.

On this clonotype: This may come from a read error, since a much larger clone is one base off. The chain is built from TRBV7-9 and TRBJ1-1, with D hard to call. Trimming removed 3 bases at V and 1 base at J, with 6 bases between. Germline lookup yields CDR1 SEHNR and CDR2 FQNEAQ (reference sequence). The CDR3 sequence is 13 residues long. The CDR3 here is CASSLPANTEAFF. The CDR3 DNA is TGTGCCAGCAGCTTGCCAGCGAACACTGAAGCTTTCTTT.

The chain couples TRBV20-1 to TRBJ2-5; D is unresolved. This CDR3 comprises 14 residues. Germline values: CDR1 DFQATT, CDR2 SNEGSKA (reference sequence). Trimming stripped 3 bases from V and 2 bases from J, with 13 bases between. The CDR3 coding sequence is TGCAGTGCTAGCTCCCAGCGATGGCAAGAGACCCAGTACTTC. Translation: CSASSQRWQETQYF.

The V and J genes are TRBV9 and TRBJ2-2, with 9 positions matching TRBD1. The junction had 7 bases not matched to a gene; V was cut back by 0 bases and J by 4 bases. The CDR3 loop spans 17 amino acids. Germline lookup yields CDR1 SGDLS and CDR2 YYNGEE. The CDR3 protein is CASSVVFGTGLTGELFF. The CDR3 DNA reads as TGTGCCAGCAGCGTAGTCTTCGGGACAGGGCTCACCGGGGAGCTGTTTTTT.

There are a few counts of this clonotype. The chain links TRBV29-1 to TRBJ2-3; possibly TRBD1 for D (5 bases). The germline V gene has CDR1 SQVTM and CDR2 ANQGSEA. With 4 bases removed from V and 2 bases from J, the gap between germline ends came to 10 bases. The CDR3 sequence is 13 residues long. The CDR3 DNA is TGCAGCGTTGTCGGCAGGGCCACAGATACGCAGTATTTT. Its protein product is CSVVGRATDTQYF.

This clonotype was counted many times. The genes are TRBV20-1 and TRBJ2-1; TRBD2 matches at 7 bases. The V gene end was trimmed by 6 bases and the J gene end by 7 bases; junction bases not matched to a gene: 12. CDR3 length: 14 amino acids. Germline V gene data show CDR1 as DFQATT and CDR2 as SNEGSKA (reference sequence). The CDR3 spells CSAQLTSVGNEQFF. The CDR3 DNA reads as TGCAGTGCGCAACTTACTAGCGTCGGGAATGAGCAGTTCTTC.

The CDR3 sequence is CASGRPQETQYF. CDR3 nucleotide sequence: TGTGCCAGTGGCAGACCCCAAGAGACCCAGTACTTC. V gene TRBV5-5 combines with J gene TRBJ2-5; D not resolved. The V end was cut by 8 bases, the J end by 1 base, with 9 bases between. The V gene's germline CDR1 is SGHKS and CDR2 YYEKEE (reference sequence). This CDR3 comprises 12 residues.

CDR3 DNA: TGTGCCAGCGGGACGAGGAAGCGGAACACTGAAGCTTTCTTT. This translates into CASGTRKRNTEAFF. The chain uses TRBV12-3 or TRBV12-4 and TRBJ1-1, with D possibly TRBD1 on 5 matching bases. This CDR3 contains 14 residues. Deletions cut 8 bases from V and 1 base from J, with 14 bases between.

This sequence joins TRBV12-3 or TRBV12-4 and TRBJ2-2; D might be TRBD1 (6 bases). This CDR3 has 15 residues. V lost 3 bases and J 6 bases, leaving 14 bases between the germline ends. In DNA form, the CDR3 reads TGTGCCAGCAGTTTCAGACAGGCCTTTCCCGGGGAGCTGTTTTTT. This encodes CASSFRQAFPGELFF.

Written as DNA, the CDR3 is TGTGCCAGCAAACCAGGACCTAACACTGAAGCTTTCTTT. As protein: CASKPGPNTEAFF. The chain has TRBV12-3 or TRBV12-4 and TRBJ1-1, with unresolved D. V lost 7 bases and J lost 2, with 11 bases in between. The CDR3 covers 13 residues.

This chain joins TRBV25-1 and TRBJ2-1; 10 bases fit TRBD2. The junction had 4 bases not matched to a gene; V was cut back by 3 bases and J by 5 bases. Germline V gene lookup returns CDR1 MGHDK and CDR2 SYGVNS. This CDR3 comprises 15 residues. The CDR3 DNA sequence: TGTGCCAGCAGTGATTCCCTAGCGGGGGACAATGAGCAGTTCTTC. Its translation: CASSDSLAGDNEQFF.

The genes are TRBV18 and TRBJ2-3, with no clear D. With 3 bases removed from V and 1 base from J, the gap between germline ends came to 14 bases. CDR1 is KGHSH and CDR2 is LQKENI in the germline V gene. The CDR3 covers 16 residues. CDR3: CASSPTIVVGTDTQYF. DNA of the CDR3: TGTGCCAGCTCACCGACGATAGTAGTTGGCACAGATACGCAGTATTTT. Full variable domain (outside the CDR3, taken from reference TRBV18 and TRBJ2-3): NAGVMQNPRHLVRRRGQEARLRCSPMKGHSHVYWYRQLPEEGLKFMVYLQKENIIDESGMPKERFSAEFPKEGPSILRIQQVVRGDSAAYFCASSPTIVVGTDTQYFGPGTRLTVL.

The rearrangement joins TRBV28 to TRBJ2-3; D is unclear. This CDR3 has 14 residues. V lost 3 bases and J 2 bases, leaving 9 bases between the germline ends. Germline assignment: CDR1 MDHEN and CDR2 SYDVKM. The CDR3 here is CASSFSAATDTQYF. The CDR3 DNA sequence: TGTGCCAGCAGTTTTTCTGCAGCCACAGATACGCAGTATTTT.

This clonotype was seen a handful of times. The rearrangement links TRBV12-3 or TRBV12-4 to TRBJ1-1; D is ambiguous. The V gene lost 1 base and the J gene lost 3 bases, with 9 bases spanning the gap. The CDR3 contains 14 residues. CDR3 region: CASSLGGWDTEAFF. Here the CDR3 DNA reads TGTGCCAGCAGTTTAGGAGGTTGGGACACTGAAGCTTTCTTT.

This clonotype turned up a few times. V usage is TRBV10-3 and J usage is TRBJ2-3; D unresolved. The germline V and J ends were trimmed by 8 bases and 6 bases, with 9 bases remaining between them. Per germline, CDR1 ENHRY and CDR2 SYGVKD. The CDR3 is 11 amino acids. The CDR3 region is CAISGWDTQYF. The CDR3, as DNA: TGTGCCATCTCGGGTTGGGATACGCAGTATTTT.

J is TRBJ2-3 and V is TRBV7-2; 7 bases fit TRBD2. This CDR3 is built from 17 residues. Trimming took 4 bases from V and 1 from J; bases not matched to a gene: 11. Germline CDR1 reads SGHTA; CDR2 reads FQGNSA. CDR3 region: CASSYATSWEGTDTQYF. As DNA, the CDR3 is TGTGCCAGCAGCTACGCGACTAGCTGGGAAGGCACAGATACGCAGTATTTT.